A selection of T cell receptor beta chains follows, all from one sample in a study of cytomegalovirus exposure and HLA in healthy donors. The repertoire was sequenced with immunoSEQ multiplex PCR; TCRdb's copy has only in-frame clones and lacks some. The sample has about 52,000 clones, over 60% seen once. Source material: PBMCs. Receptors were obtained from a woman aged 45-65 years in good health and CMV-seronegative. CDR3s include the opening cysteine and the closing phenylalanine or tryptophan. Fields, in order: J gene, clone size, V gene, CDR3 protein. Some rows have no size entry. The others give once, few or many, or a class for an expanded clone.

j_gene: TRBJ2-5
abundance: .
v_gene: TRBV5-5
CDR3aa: CASSLAGGLAAPQETQYF

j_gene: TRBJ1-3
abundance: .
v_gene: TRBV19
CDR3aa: CASSTGWPGNTIYF

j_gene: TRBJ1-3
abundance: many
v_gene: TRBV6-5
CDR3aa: CASRRAGFGNTIYF

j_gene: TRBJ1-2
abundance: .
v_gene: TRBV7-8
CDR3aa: CASSLEGQTYGYTF

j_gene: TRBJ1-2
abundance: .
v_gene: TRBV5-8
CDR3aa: CASSLPPTANYGYTF

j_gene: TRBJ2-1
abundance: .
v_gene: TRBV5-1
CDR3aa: CASSGGTGMPHNEQFF

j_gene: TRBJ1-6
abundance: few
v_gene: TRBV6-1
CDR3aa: CASKVLRSEVSPLHF

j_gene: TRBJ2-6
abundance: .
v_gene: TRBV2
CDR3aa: CASARGSGANVLTF

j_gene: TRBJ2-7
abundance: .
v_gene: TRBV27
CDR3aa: CASSCGLAGCYEQYF

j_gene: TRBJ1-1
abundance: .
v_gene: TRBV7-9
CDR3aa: CASSSTGGLNTEAFF

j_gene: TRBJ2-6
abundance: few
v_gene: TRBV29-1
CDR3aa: CSVWDLSSGANVLTF

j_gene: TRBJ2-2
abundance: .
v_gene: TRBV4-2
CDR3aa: CASSQNWGGRAYANTGELFF

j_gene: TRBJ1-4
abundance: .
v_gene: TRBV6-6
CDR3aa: CASSGRDTSTNEKLFF

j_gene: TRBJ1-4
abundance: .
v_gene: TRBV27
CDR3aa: CASKYRVGLANEKLFF

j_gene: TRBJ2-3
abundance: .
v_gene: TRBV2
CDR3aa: CASRTGHTDTQYF

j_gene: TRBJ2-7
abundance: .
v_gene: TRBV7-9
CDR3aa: CASSLGAGRGEQYF

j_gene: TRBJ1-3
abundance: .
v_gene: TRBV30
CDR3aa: CAWSVPWTVGNTIYF

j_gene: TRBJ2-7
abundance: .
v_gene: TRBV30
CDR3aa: CAWGRDVYEQYF

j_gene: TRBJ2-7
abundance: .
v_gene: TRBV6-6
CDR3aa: CASSYFGQSSYEQYF

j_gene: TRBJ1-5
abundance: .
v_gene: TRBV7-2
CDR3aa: CASSLDYGNQPQHF

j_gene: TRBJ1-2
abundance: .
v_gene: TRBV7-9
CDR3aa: CASSLQGQGDGYTF

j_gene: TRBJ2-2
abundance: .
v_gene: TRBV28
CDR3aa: CASSSPESIITGELFF

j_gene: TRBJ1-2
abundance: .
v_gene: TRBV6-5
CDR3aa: CASRPGQTYGYTF

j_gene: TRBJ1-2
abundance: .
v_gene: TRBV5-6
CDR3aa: CASSGLPGQHYGYTF

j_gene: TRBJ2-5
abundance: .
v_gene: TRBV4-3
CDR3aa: CASSQGPKVGGAGTQYF

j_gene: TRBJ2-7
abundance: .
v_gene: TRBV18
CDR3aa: CASSPTGYNEQYF

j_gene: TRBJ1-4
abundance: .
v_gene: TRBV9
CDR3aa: CASSVTGGNREKLFF

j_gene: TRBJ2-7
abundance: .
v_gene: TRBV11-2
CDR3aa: CASSLDRDREYF

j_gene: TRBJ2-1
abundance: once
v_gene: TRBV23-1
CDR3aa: CASDTAGGPHEQFF

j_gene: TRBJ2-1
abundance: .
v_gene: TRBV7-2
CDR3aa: CASSLGRWEPNEQFF

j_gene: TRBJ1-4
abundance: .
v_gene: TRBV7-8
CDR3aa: CASSSGTPPKEKLFF

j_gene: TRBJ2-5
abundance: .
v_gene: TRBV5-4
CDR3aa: CASSSGTGWETQYF

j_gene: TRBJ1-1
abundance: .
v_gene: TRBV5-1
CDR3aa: CASSSGWGESTEAFF

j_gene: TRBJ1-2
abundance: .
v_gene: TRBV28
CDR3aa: CASTQPSTGVPGYTF

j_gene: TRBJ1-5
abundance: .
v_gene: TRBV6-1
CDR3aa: CASTRGGSNQPQHF

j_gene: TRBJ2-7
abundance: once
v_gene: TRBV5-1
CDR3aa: CASSLEAAAGGEQYF

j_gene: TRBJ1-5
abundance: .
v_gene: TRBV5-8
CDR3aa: CASSFDTDQPQHF

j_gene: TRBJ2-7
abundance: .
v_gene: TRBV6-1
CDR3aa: CASSVTLGTSAYYEQYF

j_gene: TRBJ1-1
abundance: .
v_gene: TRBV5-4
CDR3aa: CASSLGGRGTEAFF

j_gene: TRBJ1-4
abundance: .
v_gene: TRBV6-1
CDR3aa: CASSERGPVAEKLFF

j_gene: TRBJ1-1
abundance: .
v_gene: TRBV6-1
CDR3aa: CASMRTDRGTEAFF

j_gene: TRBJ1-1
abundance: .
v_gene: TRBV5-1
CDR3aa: CASSAGTVNTEAFF

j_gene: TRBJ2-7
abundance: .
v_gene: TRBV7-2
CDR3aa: CASSLVGQGNYEQYF

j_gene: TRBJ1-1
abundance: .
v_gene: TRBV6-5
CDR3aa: CASSSPGTGGSGEAFF

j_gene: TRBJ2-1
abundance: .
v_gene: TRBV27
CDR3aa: CASSLGRAFDEQFF

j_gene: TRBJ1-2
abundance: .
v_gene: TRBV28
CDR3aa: CASRLDSYGYTF

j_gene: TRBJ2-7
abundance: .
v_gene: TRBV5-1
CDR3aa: CASSLGDTGYEQYF

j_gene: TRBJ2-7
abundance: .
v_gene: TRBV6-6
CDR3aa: CASRTGFYEQYF

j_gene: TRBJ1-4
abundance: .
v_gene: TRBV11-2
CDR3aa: CASSRDRGEKLFF

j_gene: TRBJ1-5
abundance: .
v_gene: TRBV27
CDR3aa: CASRVAGAIAQPQHF